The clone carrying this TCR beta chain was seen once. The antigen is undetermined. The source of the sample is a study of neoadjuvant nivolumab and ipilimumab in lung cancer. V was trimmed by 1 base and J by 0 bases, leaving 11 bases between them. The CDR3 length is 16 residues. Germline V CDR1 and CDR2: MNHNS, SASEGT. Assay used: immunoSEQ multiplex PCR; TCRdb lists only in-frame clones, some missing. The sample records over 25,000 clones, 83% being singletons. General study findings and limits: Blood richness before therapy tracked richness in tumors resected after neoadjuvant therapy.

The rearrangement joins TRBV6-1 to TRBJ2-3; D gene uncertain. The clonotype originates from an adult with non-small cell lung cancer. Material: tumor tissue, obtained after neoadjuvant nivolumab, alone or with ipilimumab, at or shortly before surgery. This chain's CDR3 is CASSEDPWSSTDTQYF. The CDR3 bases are TGTGCCAGCAGTGAAGACCCTTGGTCTAGCACAGATACGCAGTATTTT.